A single sample gave rise to the 30 T cell receptor beta chains below, sequenced in a study of blood T cell repertoires in COVID-19. Produced via immunoSEQ multiplex PCR; TCRdb's table is partial and in-frame only. Of more than 150,000 clones listed, roughly 76% are singletons. The sample was peripheral blood. These receptors all come from a woman aged 80 or over with COVID-19, enrolled during active disease.

The V and J genes are TRBV5-1 and TRBJ2-5; the D gene is possibly TRBD2 (8 bases). The V and J ends lost 0 bases and 1 base respectively, with 13 bases between them. Germline-derived CDR1 and CDR2 are SGHRS and YFSETQ. The CDR3 is made up of 16 amino acids. In DNA form, the CDR3 reads TGCGCCAGCAGCTTGGGACGGGAGGGGGCCCAAGAGACCCAGTACTTC. It codes for CASSLGREGAQETQYF.

Remarks on this clone: A read error may produce the germline difference seen at one junction end. The chain is built from TRBV7-7 and TRBJ2-3, with D possibly matching TRBD2 (6 bases). The CDR3 runs to 12 residues. The germline V gene has CDR1 SSHAT and CDR2 FNYEAQ (reference sequence). The CDR3 DNA reads as TGTGCTAGCAGCTCCGGGGGAGGTACGCAGTATTTT. It specifies CASSSGGGTQYF.

V is TRBV5-1 and J is TRBJ2-2, with 12 bases identical to TRBD2. CDR1 and CDR2 (germline): SGHRS, YFSETQ. The CDR3 runs to 18 residues. After removal of 4 bases from V and 0 bases from J, the junction contained 7 bases not matched to a gene. The CDR3, as DNA: TGCGCCAGCAGCCCGATGACTAGCGGGGGCGCGAACACCGGGGAGCTGTTTTTT. The encoded protein is CASSPMTSGGANTGELFF.

The genes are TRBV19 and TRBJ1-6, with TRBD1 matching over 12 bases. Germline CDR1 LNHDA, CDR2 SQIVND (reference sequence). V was clipped by 5 bases and J by 9 bases; unmatched bases: 2. The CDR3 is 14 residues long. Here the CDR3 reads CASSGTGGSSPLHF. CDR3 bases: TGTGCCAGTAGTGGGACAGGGGGCTCTTCACCCCTCCACTTT.

V is TRBV7-2 and J is TRBJ1-1, with TRBD1 identical over 8 bases. V was clipped by 4 bases and J by 4 bases; unmatched bases: 5. The CDR3 covers 14 residues. Germline V gene lookup returns CDR1 SGHTA and CDR2 FQGNSA. The CDR3 coding sequence is TGTGCCAGCAGCTATCAGGGGGCGCTCACTGAAGCTTTCTTT. Encoded protein: CASSYQGALTEAFF.

The chain is built from TRBV2 and TRBJ2-5, with TRBD2 as a possible D gene (6 bases). V was clipped by 7 bases and J by 0 bases, with 15 bases between them. The germline gives CDR1 SNHLY, CDR2 FYNNEI. The CDR3 consists of 15 residues. The CDR3 here is CASTPEAGHQETQYF. Here the CDR3 DNA reads TGTGCCAGCACCCCAGAGGCGGGGCACCAAGAGACCCAGTACTTC.

This clone was found once. This chain joins TRBV5-6 and TRBJ2-7; TRBD1 matches 9 bases. This CDR3 is 14 amino acids long. The V gene's germline CDR1 is SGHDT and CDR2 YYEEEE. After removal of 6 bases from V and 2 bases from J, the junction contained 6 bases not matched to a gene. The CDR3 DNA is TGTGCCAGCACCCCTCGGACAGGGGCCTACGAGCAGTACTTC. This codes for CASTPRTGAYEQYF.

The chain recombines TRBV7-9 with TRBJ2-5; 8 nucleotides agree with TRBD1. J gave up 5 bases and V 2 bases, and 7 bases lay outside the gene matches. Germline CDR1 reads SEHNR; CDR2 reads FQNEAQ (reference sequence). This CDR3 contains 15 residues. The CDR3 reads CASSLPRTGWETQYF. Here the CDR3 DNA reads TGTGCCAGCAGCTTACCCAGGACAGGGTGGGAGACCCAGTACTTC.

The chain employs TRBV1 and TRBJ2-1; TRBD2, the table's D call, was not compared with the DNA. TRBV1 is marked as a pseudogene. CDR3 length equals 16 residues. The CDR3 here is CTSSQDRPSSYNEQFF. The CDR3 DNA is TGCACCAGCAGCCAAGATCGACCTAGCTCCTACAATGAGCAGTTCTTC.

J is TRBJ1-4 and V is TRBV24-1; maybe TRBD1 (6 bases). The CDR3 extends over 13 amino acids. Germline CDR1 reads KGHDR; CDR2 reads SFDVKD. V was cut by 9 bases and J by 8 bases, with 15 bases left in between. The CDR3 region is CATQPRGAEKLFF. DNA of the CDR3: TGTGCCACCCAACCCAGGGGAGCGGAAAAACTGTTTTTT.

The sample holds one count of this clone. The chain recombines TRBV18 with TRBJ1-1; 8 positions match TRBD1. The J segment lost 4 bases and the V segment lost 1 base, leaving 8 bases of the junction unmatched. This CDR3 comprises 16 residues. Germline CDR1 KGHSH, CDR2 LQKENI. CDR3 amino acids: CASSPRQGASSTEAFF. The CDR3 region has the DNA TGTGCCAGCTCACCACGGCAGGGGGCGAGTAGCACTGAAGCTTTCTTT.

V gene TRBV11-3 combines with J gene TRBJ1-1, with TRBD1 identical over 8 bases. Germline lookup yields CDR1 SGHNT and CDR2 YENEEA. Losses at the gene ends were 5 bases for V and 2 bases for J; bases not matched to a gene: 7. The CDR3 contains 15 residues. The CDR3 reads CASSAGQGYNTEAFF. CDR3 nucleotide sequence: TGTGCCAGCAGCGCCGGACAGGGATACAACACTGAAGCTTTCTTT.

This chain uses TRBV7-9 with TRBJ1-2; 9 nucleotides align to TRBD1. The CDR3 is 16 residues long. Trimming at V came to 4 bases and at J to 4 bases, leaving 10 bases not matched to a gene. CDR1 SEHNR and CDR2 FQNEAQ come from the germline V gene (reference sequence). The CDR3 loop reads CASSSDRDRVTYGYTF. The CDR3 region has the DNA TGTGCCAGCAGCTCAGATAGGGACAGGGTGACCTATGGCTACACCTTC.

The chain is built from TRBV7-9 and TRBJ1-6; tentative D call: TRBD1 (6 bases). Germline CDR1 SEHNR, CDR2 FQNEAQ (reference sequence). V was clipped by 0 bases and J by 5 bases, with 14 bases between them. The CDR3 is 17 amino acids. The CDR3 region is CASSLAGTGRDNSPLHF. CDR3 DNA sequence: TGTGCCAGCAGCTTAGCAGGCACAGGGAGAGATAATTCACCCCTCCACTTT.

The chain is built from TRBV7-9 and TRBJ1-6; no reliable D call. Germline V gene sequence: CDR1 SEHNR, CDR2 FQNEAQ (reference sequence). V gave up 4 bases and J gave up 6 bases, with 10 bases separating them. The CDR3 has 14 amino acids. The CDR3 DNA follows: TGTGCCAGCAGCTCAGACCCGGGTAATTCACCCCTCCACTTT. This codes for CASSSDPGNSPLHF.

V is TRBV11-2 and J is TRBJ2-1, with D possibly TRBD2 on 6 matching bases. CDR3 size: 16 residues. Per the germline V gene, CDR1 is SGHAT and CDR2 is FQNNGV. The V end was cut by 5 bases, the J end by 5 bases, with 19 bases between. This CDR3 reads CASSPGGLAIDNEQFF. In DNA, the CDR3 is TGTGCCAGCAGCCCCGGAGGGCTAGCGATCGACAATGAGCAGTTCTTC.

This sequence joins TRBV30 and TRBJ2-6; D unresolved. Trimming took off 4 bases at V and 2 bases at J, with 15 bases between the two ends. This CDR3 contains 16 residues. Germline loops: CDR1 GTSNPN, CDR2 SVGIG (reference sequence). The CDR3 reads CAWTRIYPAGANVLTF. CDR3 in DNA: TGTGCCTGGACTCGAATCTATCCGGCTGGGGCCAACGTCCTGACTTTC.

This chain connects TRBV6-5 to TRBJ2-2, with D unclear. Looked up from germline, CDR1 is MNHEY and CDR2 is SVGAGI. Trimming took 4 bases from V and 3 from J, leaving 3 bases between them. CDR3 length equals 12 residues. CDR3 sequence reads: CASSSDTGELFF. CDR3 nucleotides: TGTGCCAGCAGTTCGGACACCGGGGAGCTGTTTTTT.

The chain is built from TRBV6-1 and TRBJ2-7; 8 bases fit TRBD2. This CDR3 comprises 16 residues. From germline, CDR1 is MNHNS and CDR2 SASEGT. J was trimmed by 5 bases and V by 1 base; bases with no gene match: 10. The DNA of the CDR3 is TGTGCCAGCAGTGAAGTGGGTAGCGGGGTCCGGGACGAGCAGTACTTC. Translating gives CASSEVGSGVRDEQYF.

This clone was observed many times. V gene TRBV27 combines with J gene TRBJ2-6, with 11 bases lining up with TRBD1. The V segment lost 7 bases and the J segment 2 bases; nucleotides outside the gene matches: 4. The CDR3 runs 16 residues. From germline, CDR1 is MNHEY and CDR2 SMNVEV (reference sequence). CDR3 DNA sequence: TGTGCCAGCAAGTGGACAGGGGGCCCTGGGGCCAACGTCCTGACTTTC. Translating gives CASKWTGGPGANVLTF.

This chain connects TRBV24-1 to TRBJ2-5; D is possibly TRBD1 (5 bases). The CDR3 consists of 15 residues. The germline CDR1 and CDR2 sequences are KGHDR and SFDVKD. V lost 1 base, J lost 5 bases, and 13 bases lay in between. The CDR3 is CATSDFKGPGETQYF. The CDR3 DNA sequence: TGTGCCACCAGTGATTTTAAGGGGCCCGGGGAGACCCAGTACTTC.

This sequence joins TRBV7-6 and TRBJ2-5; 12 bases are shared with TRBD2. This CDR3 contains 15 residues. Germline V gives CDR1 SGHVS, CDR2 FNYEAQ. The junction had 4 bases not matched to a gene; V was cut back by 5 bases and J by 3 bases. This CDR3 is CASSPRLAGEETQYF. CDR3 bases: TGTGCCAGCAGCCCGAGACTAGCGGGAGAAGAGACCCAGTACTTC.

The V and J genes are TRBV19 and TRBJ2-1; D remains ambiguous. CDR1 is LNHDA, CDR2 SQIVND, per germline (reference sequence). The CDR3 is 14 residues long. The V and J ends lost 3 bases and 10 bases respectively, with 16 bases between them. CDR3 nucleotides: TGTGCCAGTAGTATTCGCGGAATTTTCTTCGAGCAGTTCTTC. Amino acids: CASSIRGIFFEQFF.

CDR3 sequence (DNA): TGTGCCAGCAGTTTTGAGGCGCCCGGAGAAGCTTTCTTT. Protein sequence: CASSFEAPGEAFF. The rearrangement links TRBV28 to TRBJ1-1; no firm D call. Germline values: CDR1 MDHEN, CDR2 SYDVKM. Trimming shortened V by 3 bases and J by 8 bases, and 13 bases separated the two germline ends. CDR3 length: 13 amino acids.

This chain's CDR3 is CASSSGQVGNTIYF. CDR3 bases: TGTGCCAGCAGTTCGGGACAGGTTGGAAACACCATATATTTT. The gene calls are TRBV6-5 and TRBJ1-3; 8 bases map to TRBD1. The V and J ends lost 4 bases and 3 bases, in that order; junction bases with no gene match: 2. Germline V lookup: CDR1 MNHEY, CDR2 SVGAGI. This CDR3 is built from 14 residues.

The gene calls are TRBV19 and TRBJ1-1; TRBD1 matches 8 bases. The germline CDR1 and CDR2 sequences are LNHDA and SQIVND (reference sequence). The V gene end was trimmed by 6 bases and the J gene end by 1 base; junction bases not matched to a gene: 4. The CDR3 totals 14 residues. The CDR3: CASSRDRTNTEAFF. The CDR3 bases are TGTGCCAGTAGCCGGGACAGGACGAACACTGAAGCTTTCTTT.

V usage is TRBV4-3 and J usage is TRBJ1-2; TRBD1 aligns across 9 bases. Germline V gene sequence: CDR1 LGHNA, CDR2 YSLEER. CDR3 length equals 15 residues. Trimming took 6 bases from V and 3 from J; bases not matched to a gene: 8. The CDR3 nucleotides are TGCGCCAGCAGTTCGGACAGGGGAGCGGACTATGGCTACACCTTC. It yields the protein CASSSDRGADYGYTF.

The rearrangement uses TRBV29-1 and TRBJ1-1, with 7 nucleotides matching TRBD1. This CDR3 comprises 13 residues. The ends lost 5 bases at V and 0 bases at J; junction bases unmatched: 3. The germline V gene has CDR1 SQVTM and CDR2 ANQGSEA. The CDR3 DNA sequence: TGCAGCGTTCGTACAGGGGTGAACACTGAAGCTTTCTTT. The encoded protein is CSVRTGVNTEAFF.

The chain recombines TRBV7-2 with TRBJ1-1, with D uncertain. This CDR3 is built from 11 residues. Germline V gives CDR1 SGHTA, CDR2 FQGNSA. The V end was cut by 5 bases, the J end by 5 bases, with 6 bases between. CDR3 in amino acids: CASSPYTEAFF. DNA for the CDR3: TGTGCCAGCAGCCCCTATACTGAAGCTTTCTTT.

The V gene is TRBV10-3, the J gene TRBJ2-2, with D possibly TRBD2 on 5 matching bases. V lost 5 bases and J lost 5, with 9 bases in between. CDR1 is ENHRY and CDR2 is SYGVKD in the germline V gene. The CDR3 is 13 residues long. CDR3: CAISKRVTGELFF. CDR3 in DNA: TGTGCCATCAGTAAGAGGGTTACCGGGGAGCTGTTTTTT.